Reported below is one T cell receptor beta chain. The CDR3 is made up of 13 amino acids. Germline CDR1 is SQVTM and CDR2 is ANQGSEA. V was pared by 8 bases and J by 2 bases, with 12 bases between. As handled by the study authors: Reference gene primer amplification in the assay estimated nucleated cell counts. Data came from immunoSEQ multiplex PCR; TCRdb stores just in-frame clones and leaves some out. V, J and clone size are those of that table, while D and trimming were read from the DNA. The repertoire holds some 200,000 clones, with 80% to 90% as singletons. The data belong to a study of blood T cell repertoires in COVID-19. Overall study context: Acute and convalescent COVID-19 samples came from the United States, Italy and Spain. The cDNA or gDNA used as material had been derived from T cells, B-cell-depleted T cells, or PBMCs.

Source material: peripheral blood. This sequence was found in a man aged 18 to 35 with active or convalescent COVID-19. The chain is built from TRBV29-1 and TRBJ2-2; D unclear. The CDR3 nucleotides are TGCAGCCCCGATAGAATAAACACCGGGGAGCTGTTTTTT. As protein: CSPDRINTGELFF.